One sample yielded the 26 T cell receptor beta chains listed below, sequenced in a study of T cell repertoires in cytomegalovirus infection. TCRdb re-called the reads through MiXCR, storing one row per CDR3 protein. This table holds under 800,000 distinct CDR3 sequences, 24% found once. Sequenced material: CD8+ T cells from PBMCs. These receptors originate from a human donor in good health (CMV status not recorded). Some clones in this sample may be carry-over from other donors' samples.

This clonotype appeared many times. The chain combines TRBV7-2 with TRBJ1-1; TRBD1 might be the D (5 bases). Germline loops: CDR1 SGHTA, CDR2 FQGNSA. CDR3 size: 14 residues. V lost 0 bases, J lost 8 bases, and 13 bases lay in between. In DNA, the CDR3 is TGTGCCAGCAGCTTAGCGGGGCAGGGTTGGGAAGCTTTCTTT. Its translation: CASSLAGQGWEAFF.

The genes are TRBV9 and TRBJ2-1; 13 bases line up with TRBD2. The CDR3 totals 17 residues. CDR1 and CDR2 from the germline V gene are SGDLS and YYNGEE. With 0 bases clipped from V and 4 bases from J, the junction kept 4 bases outside the gene matches. The CDR3 loop reads CASSVVGLAGPYNEQFF. The DNA for the CDR3 is TGTGCCAGCAGCGTAGTGGGACTAGCGGGGCCGTACAATGAGCAGTTCTTC.

This clonotype has just a few counts. The chain joins TRBV5-5 to TRBJ2-1, with 9 nucleotides matching TRBD2. The CDR3 length is 15 residues. The junction had 8 bases not matched to a gene; V was cut back by 4 bases and J by 6 bases. Germline V gene data show CDR1 as SGHKS and CDR2 as YYEKEE (reference sequence). The CDR3 nucleotides read TGTGCCAGCAGCACGCGGGGGGGGTTGATCAATGAGCAGTTCTTC. Protein product: CASSTRGGLINEQFF.

J is TRBJ2-1 and V is TRBV12-3 or TRBV12-4; the D gene is possibly TRBD1 (6 bases). Trimming left V 2 bases short and J 7 bases short, with 15 bases between. The length of the CDR3 is 15 residues. CDR3 nucleotides: TGTGCCAGCAGTTTAAAACAGGGATCGGAAAATGAGCAGTTCTTC. Translating gives CASSLKQGSENEQFF.

This clonotype was counted only a few times. This chain connects TRBV29-1 to TRBJ2-1; a possible D gene is TRBD1 (5 bases). Deletions cut 5 bases from V and 0 bases from J, with 8 bases between. This CDR3 comprises 13 residues. Germline-derived CDR1 and CDR2 are SQVTM and ANQGSEA. Here the CDR3 reads CSVYRSSYNEQFF. The CDR3 DNA follows: TGCAGCGTTTACAGGAGCTCCTACAATGAGCAGTTCTTC.

The chain combines TRBV19 with TRBJ1-1, with 8 bases lining up with TRBD1. The CDR3 has 16 amino acids. Trimming took 5 bases from V and 0 from J; bases not matched to a gene: 8. Germline-derived CDR1 and CDR2 are LNHDA and SQIVND (reference sequence). The CDR3 coding sequence is TGTGCCAGTAGTGAGACAGGGGCAACCATGAACACTGAAGCTTTCTTT. As protein: CASSETGATMNTEAFF.

This chain links TRBV20-1 with TRBJ1-1, with D tentatively TRBD1 (5 bases). The CDR3 spans 11 residues. The germline V and J ends were trimmed by 2 bases and 8 bases, with 9 bases remaining between them. Germline loops: CDR1 DFQATT, CDR2 SNEGSKA (reference sequence). This chain's CDR3 is CSARPDREAFF. The CDR3 DNA is TGCAGTGCTAGACCTGACAGAGAAGCTTTCTTT.

V gene TRBV15 combines with J gene TRBJ1-1, with D hard to call. Germline lookup yields CDR1 LNHNV and CDR2 YYDKDF (reference sequence). Trimming took 1 base from V and 2 from J, leaving 20 bases between them. CDR3 length: 18 amino acids. The CDR3 region is CATSRVPGKGWLNTEAFF. In DNA form, the CDR3 reads TGTGCCACCAGCAGAGTGCCCGGGAAAGGGTGGTTAAACACTGAAGCTTTCTTT.

This clonotype appeared a few times. This sequence joins TRBV14 and TRBJ1-2; the D gene is possibly TRBD1 (6 bases). Looked up from germline, CDR1 is SGHDN and CDR2 is FVKESK. The CDR3 consists of 13 residues. Trimming left V 4 bases short and J 9 bases short, with 15 bases between. This chain's CDR3 is CASSRTQGHSYTF. The CDR3 nucleotides read TGTGCCAGCAGCCGGACCCAGGGGCATAGCTACACCTTC.

Comments on this clonotype: A single base separates this from a much larger clone, so it may be a read error. The chain has TRBV7-6 and TRBJ2-3, with D perhaps matching TRBD1 (5 bases). The end of the DNA aligns better with TRBJ1-5, so the J call may be wrong. The germline V gene has CDR1 SGHVS and CDR2 FNYEAQ. The CDR3 extends over 16 amino acids. The CDR3 sequence: CASRGRGLAAGDTQHF. The CDR3 coding sequence is TGTGCCAGCAGGGGTAGGGGACTAGCGGCGGGGGATACGCAGCATTTT.

This clonotype has only a few counts. The chain uses TRBV25-1 and TRBJ1-1; 11 bases align to TRBD1. The CDR3 has 16 residues. Per germline, CDR1 MGHDK and CDR2 SYGVNS. Trimming at V came to 4 bases and at J to 3 bases, leaving 7 bases not matched to a gene. The CDR3 nucleotides read TGTGCCAGCAGTGGGGGACAGGGGGGGAGATACACTGAAGCTTTCTTT. The encoded protein is CASSGGQGGRYTEAFF.

The chain employs TRBV7-6 and TRBJ2-7; 7 nucleotides match TRBD2. Germline CDR1 is SGHVS and CDR2 is FNYEAQ. J lost 5 bases, V lost 4 bases, and 8 bases had no gene match. CDR3 length: 14 residues. CDR3 nucleotide sequence: TGTGCCAGCAGCTCCAGAGTGGCGGGGGACGAGCAGTACGTC. This translates into CASSSRVAGDEQYV.

About this clonotype: At one of its ends the junction is not consistent with the germline gene, which may arise from a read error. This chain joins TRBV7-2 and TRBJ1-3, with D uncertain. CDR3 length: 12 amino acids. CDR1 SGHTA and CDR2 FQGNSA come from the germline V gene. The CDR3: CAGSFTGNTIYF. The CDR3 nucleotides are TGTGCCGGCAGCTTCACAGGAAACACCATATATTTT.

The V and J genes are TRBV6-2 or TRBV6-3 and TRBJ2-7, with 9 bases aligning to TRBD1. Looked up from germline, CDR1 is MNHEY and CDR2 is SVGEGT. The CDR3 runs to 14 residues. The CDR3 DNA reads TGTGCCGGCAGCTATACAGGGGGCTCCTCCGAGCAGTACGTC. Protein sequence: CAGSYTGGSSEQYV.

DNA of the CDR3: TGCGCCAGCAGCCCGACGGCAGAGACCCAGTACTTC. Translated: CASSPTAETQYF. The V call is TRBV4-3, the J call TRBJ2-5; no firm D call. This CDR3 spans 12 amino acids. The germline V gene encodes CDR1 LGHNA and CDR2 YSLEER. The V end was cut by 4 bases, the J end by 4 bases, with 7 bases between.

V and J are TRBV12-3 or TRBV12-4 and TRBJ1-5; tentative D call: TRBD1 (6 bases). CDR3 length: 13 residues. V gave up 8 bases and J gave up 7 bases, with 15 bases separating them. The CDR3 sequence: CASSGEGGQPQHF. The CDR3 DNA follows: TGTGCCAGCTCAGGGGAAGGAGGACAGCCCCAGCATTTT.

On this clonotype: A much bigger clone sits one base away, suggesting this may be a read error. The rearrangement uses TRBV7-2 and TRBJ2-5; 9 positions agree with TRBD1. The CDR3 consists of 17 residues. Germline values: CDR1 SGHTA, CDR2 FQGNSA. The chain's CDR3 is CVSSNPGQGEVGETQYF. CDR3 nucleotides: TGTGTCAGCAGCAACCCGGGACAGGGAGAGGTAGGGGAGACCCAGTACTTC.

The chain couples TRBV4-1 to TRBJ2-6, with 8 positions matching TRBD1. There are 15 residues in the CDR3. The germline CDR1 and CDR2 sequences are MGHRA and YSYEKL. V was clipped by 3 bases and J by 11 bases; unmatched bases: 9. The CDR3 is CASSQPGGSPYVLTF. The CDR3 DNA follows: TGCGCCAGCAGCCAGCCAGGGGGCTCCCCTTACGTCCTGACTTTC.

The rearrangement links TRBV7-9 to TRBJ2-5; TRBD2 matches at 7 bases. Unmatched junction bases numbered 9, after V lost 5 bases and J lost 3 bases. Germline CDR1 SEHNR, CDR2 FQNEAQ (reference sequence). CDR3 length: 15 amino acids. CDR3 DNA: TGTGCCAGCAGCCTGACTAGCTTAGGAGAAGAGACCCAGTACTTC. It codes for CASSLTSLGEETQYF.

The V call is TRBV7-8, the J call TRBJ2-2, with D maybe TRBD2 (6 bases). The CDR3 loop spans 15 amino acids. Trimming cost V 3 bases and J 2 bases, with 10 bases left between them. Germline V lookup: CDR1 SGHVS, CDR2 FQNEAQ. For the CDR3, the DNA is TGTGCCAGCAGCTTCCCAGGACTAAACACCGGGGAGCTGTTTTTT. Its translation: CASSFPGLNTGELFF.

This clonotype was seen many times. The V gene is TRBV7-8, the J gene TRBJ1-5, with D maybe TRBD1 (6 bases). Germline V gene sequence: CDR1 SGHVS, CDR2 FQNEAQ. The CDR3 extends over 15 amino acids. Trimming stripped 5 bases from V and 4 bases from J, with 15 bases between. The CDR3 bases are TGTGCCAGCAGCGTGTTCGCGGGGGCAAATCAGCCCCAGCATTTT. Translation: CASSVFAGANQPQHF. Together with reference TRBV7-8 and TRBJ1-5, the CDR3 gives the full variable domain: GAGVSQSPRYKVAKRGQDVALRCDPISGHVSLFWYQQALGQGPEFLTYFQNEAQLDKSGLPSDRFFAERPEGSVSTLKIQRTQQEDSAVYLCASSVFAGANQPQHFGDGTRLSIL.

J is TRBJ2-4 and V is TRBV6-6; D is perhaps TRBD2 (6 bases). The CDR3 is 18 residues long. Germline-derived CDR1 and CDR2 are MNHNY and SVGAGI (reference sequence). Trimming cost V 7 bases and J 0 bases, with 22 bases left between them. CDR3 amino acids: CASTTGGFGLLAKNIQYF. CDR3 DNA sequence: TGTGCCAGCACCACCGGAGGGTTTGGACTTCTAGCCAAAAACATTCAGTACTTC.

As to this clonotype: Mismatch with germline at one junction end may stem from a read error. This chain links TRBV29-1 with TRBJ1-1; D call uncertain. Germline loops: CDR1 SQVTM, CDR2 ANQGSEA. The length of the CDR3 is 13 residues. DNA for the CDR3: TGCAGCGTTGCTCGGGGAGGGAACATTGAAGCTTTCTTT. Its translation is CSVARGGNIEAFF.

This chain connects TRBV10-3 to TRBJ2-1; 7 positions match TRBD2. Germline lookup yields CDR1 ENHRY and CDR2 SYGVKD. CDR3 length: 13 residues. After removal of 7 bases from V and 4 bases from J, the junction contained 4 bases not matched to a gene. This chain's CDR3 is CAITTSSYNEQFF. The CDR3 nucleotides read TGTGCCATCACGACTAGCAGTTACAATGAGCAGTTCTTC.

This clonotype turned up a few times. The V and J genes are TRBV4-1 and TRBJ2-7; D gene unclear. V was clipped by 1 base and J by 6 bases, with 10 bases between them. CDR3 length: 13 amino acids. Germline lookup yields CDR1 MGHRA and CDR2 YSYEKL. The CDR3 region has the DNA TGCGCCAGCAGCCAAGGGCTAGACGGCGAGCAGTACTTC. Translating it yields CASSQGLDGEQYF.

This clonotype was observed many times. This sequence joins TRBV7-8 and TRBJ2-1; 9 positions match TRBD1. CDR3 size: 17 residues. The J segment lost 7 bases and the V segment lost 5 bases, leaving 15 bases of the junction unmatched. CDR1 is SGHVS and CDR2 is FQNEAQ in the germline V gene. The CDR3 sequence: CASSGRTGDWAKNEQFF. CDR3 DNA sequence: TGTGCCAGCAGCGGACGGACAGGGGATTGGGCTAAAAATGAGCAGTTCTTC.